This TCR beta chain appears in the sequencing data of a study of human T cells and chemical hapten exposure. TCRdb passed the 5' RACE reads through MiXCR, listing each CDR3 protein once. The sample includes around 80,000 distinct CDR3 sequences, around a sixth of them seen just once. Sequencing started from total RNA isolated from unfractionated whole blood. Deletions cut 3 bases from V and 10 bases from J, with 18 bases between. CDR1 and CDR2 (germline): KGHSH, LQKENI. The CDR3 is 14 amino acids. A word on this clonotype: Its antigen is unknown.

Findings and limits, study-wide: TCRs at high frequency, those above 1 in 1000, did not change with DPC sensitization.

This chain links TRBV18 with TRBJ1-1, with a possible D match to TRBD1 (6 bases). This receptor was obtained from a female donor in good health. The CDR3 sequence is CASSPSGGRGIAFF. The CDR3 DNA reads TGTGCCAGCTCACCTTCGGGGGGGCGTGGGATAGCTTTCTTT.